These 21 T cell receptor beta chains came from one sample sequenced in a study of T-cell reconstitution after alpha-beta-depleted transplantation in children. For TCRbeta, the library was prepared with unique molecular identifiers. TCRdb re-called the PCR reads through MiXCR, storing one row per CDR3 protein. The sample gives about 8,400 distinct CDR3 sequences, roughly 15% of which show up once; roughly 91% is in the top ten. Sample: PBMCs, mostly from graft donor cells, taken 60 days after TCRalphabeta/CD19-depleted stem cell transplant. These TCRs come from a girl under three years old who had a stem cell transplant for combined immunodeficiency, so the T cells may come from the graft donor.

CDR3 DNA: TGTGCCAGCAGCGCGTCAACTAACCCGCTAGAGACCCAGTACTTC. Amino acid sequence: CASSASTNPLETQYF. V usage is TRBV9 and J usage is TRBJ2-5; no firm D call. Germline V gene lookup returns CDR1 SGDLS and CDR2 YYNGEE. V was cut by 3 bases and J by 4 bases, with 16 bases left in between. The CDR3 is 15 residues long.

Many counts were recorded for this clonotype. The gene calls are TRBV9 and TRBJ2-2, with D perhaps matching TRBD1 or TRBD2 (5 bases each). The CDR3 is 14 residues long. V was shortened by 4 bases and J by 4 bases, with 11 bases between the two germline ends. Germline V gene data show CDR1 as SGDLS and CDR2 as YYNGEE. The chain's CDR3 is CASSPGTTTGELFF. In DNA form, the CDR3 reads TGTGCCAGCAGCCCCGGGACCACCACCGGGGAGCTGTTTTTT.

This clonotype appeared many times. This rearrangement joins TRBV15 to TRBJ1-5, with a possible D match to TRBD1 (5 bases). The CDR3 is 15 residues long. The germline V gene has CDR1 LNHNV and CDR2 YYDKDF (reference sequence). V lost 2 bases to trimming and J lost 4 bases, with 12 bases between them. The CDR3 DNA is TGTGCCACCAGCAGACTACTCCCAGGGAATCAGCCCCAGCATTTT. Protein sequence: CATSRLLPGNQPQHF. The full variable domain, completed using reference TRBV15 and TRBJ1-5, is DAMVIQNPRYQVTQFGKPVTLSCSQTLNHNVMYWYQQKSSQAPKLLFHYYDKDFNNEADTPDNFQSRRPNTSFCFLDIRSPGLGDTAMYLCATSRLLPGNQPQHFGDGTRLSIL.

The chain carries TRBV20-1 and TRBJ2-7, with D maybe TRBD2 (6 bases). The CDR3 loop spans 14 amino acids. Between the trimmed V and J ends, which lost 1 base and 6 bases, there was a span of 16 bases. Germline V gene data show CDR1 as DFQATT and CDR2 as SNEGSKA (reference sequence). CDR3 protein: CSARASESLREQYF. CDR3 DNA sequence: TGCAGTGCTAGAGCTAGCGAGTCGTTACGCGAGCAGTACTTC.

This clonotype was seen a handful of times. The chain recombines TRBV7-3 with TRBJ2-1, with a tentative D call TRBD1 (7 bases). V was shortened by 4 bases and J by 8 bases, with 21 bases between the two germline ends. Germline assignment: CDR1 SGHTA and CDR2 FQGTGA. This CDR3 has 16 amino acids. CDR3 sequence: CASSSRGTGVRDEQFF. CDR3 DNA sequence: TGTGCCAGCAGCTCCAGGGGGACGGGGGTGAGGGATGAGCAGTTCTTC.

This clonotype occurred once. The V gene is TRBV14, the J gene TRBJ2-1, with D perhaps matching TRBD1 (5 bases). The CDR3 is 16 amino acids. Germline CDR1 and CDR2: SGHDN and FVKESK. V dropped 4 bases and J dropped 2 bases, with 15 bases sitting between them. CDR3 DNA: TGTGCCAGCAGCCTGGACGATCCAGGGACCTACAATGAGCAGTTCTTC. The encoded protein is CASSLDDPGTYNEQFF.

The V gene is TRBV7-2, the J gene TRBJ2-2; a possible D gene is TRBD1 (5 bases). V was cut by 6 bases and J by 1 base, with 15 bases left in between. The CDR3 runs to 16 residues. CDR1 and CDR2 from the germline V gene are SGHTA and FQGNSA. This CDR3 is CASRIARQRNTGELFF. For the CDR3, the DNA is TGTGCCAGCAGAATTGCGAGACAGAGGAACACCGGGGAGCTGTTTTTT.

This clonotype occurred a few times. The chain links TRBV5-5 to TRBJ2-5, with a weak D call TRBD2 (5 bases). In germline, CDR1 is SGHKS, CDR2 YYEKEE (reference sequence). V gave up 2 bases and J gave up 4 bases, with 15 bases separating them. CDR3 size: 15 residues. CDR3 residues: CASSFPGLTPETQYF. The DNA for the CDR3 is TGTGCCAGCAGCTTTCCGGGATTAACTCCAGAGACCCAGTACTTC.

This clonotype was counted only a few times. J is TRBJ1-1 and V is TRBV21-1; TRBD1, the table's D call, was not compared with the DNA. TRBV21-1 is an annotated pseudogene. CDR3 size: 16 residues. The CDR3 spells CASSLGGTLTNTEAFF. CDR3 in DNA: TGTGCCAGCAGCCTGGGCGGAACATTAACGAACACTGAAGCTTTCTTT.

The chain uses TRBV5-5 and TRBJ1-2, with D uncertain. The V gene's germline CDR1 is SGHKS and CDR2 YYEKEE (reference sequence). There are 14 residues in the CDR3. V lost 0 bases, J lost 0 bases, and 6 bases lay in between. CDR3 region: CASSLEGTNYGYTF. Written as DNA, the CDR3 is TGTGCCAGCAGCTTGGAAGGGACTAACTATGGCTACACCTTC.

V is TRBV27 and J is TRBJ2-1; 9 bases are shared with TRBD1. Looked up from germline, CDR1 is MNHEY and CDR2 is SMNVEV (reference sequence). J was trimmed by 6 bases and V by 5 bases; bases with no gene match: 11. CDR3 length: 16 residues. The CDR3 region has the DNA TGTGCCAGCAGTCTGTATACCGGGACAGGGAGCAATGAGCAGTTCTTC. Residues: CASSLYTGTGSNEQFF.

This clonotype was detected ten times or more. The chain's CDR3 is CSVESGTPLSATQYF. DNA for the CDR3: TGCAGCGTTGAATCGGGGACCCCCCTGTCGGCTACGCAGTATTTT. The rearrangement joins TRBV29-1 to TRBJ2-3; D assignment may be TRBD1 or TRBD2 (5 bases each). The CDR3 totals 15 residues. With 2 bases removed from V and 8 bases from J, the gap between germline ends came to 20 bases. Germline CDR1 reads SQVTM; CDR2 reads ANQGSEA.

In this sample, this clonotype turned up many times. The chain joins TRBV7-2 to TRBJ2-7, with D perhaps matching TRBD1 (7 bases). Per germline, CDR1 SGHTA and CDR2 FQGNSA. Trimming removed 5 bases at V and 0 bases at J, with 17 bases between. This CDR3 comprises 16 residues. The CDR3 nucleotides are TGTGCCAGCAGCCCAGGGGGGTTCCAAAGCTCCTACGAGCAGTACTTC. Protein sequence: CASSPGGFQSSYEQYF.

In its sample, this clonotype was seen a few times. CDR3 nucleotide sequence: TGTGCCAGCAGTTTATTCGGAGATTCTGGAAACACCATATATTTT. This encodes CASSLFGDSGNTIYF. The gene calls are TRBV27 and TRBJ1-3; no clear D. This CDR3 comprises 15 residues. Germline V gene sequence: CDR1 MNHEY, CDR2 SMNVEV (reference sequence). V was pared by 1 base and J by 1 base, with 8 bases between.

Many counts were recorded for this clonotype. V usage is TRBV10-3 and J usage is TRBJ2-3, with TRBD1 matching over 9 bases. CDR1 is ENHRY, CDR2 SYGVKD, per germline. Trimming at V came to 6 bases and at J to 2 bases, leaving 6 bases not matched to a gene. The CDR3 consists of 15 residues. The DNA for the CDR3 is TGTGCCATCAGCCCGGGACAGGGCGACACAGATACGCAGTATTTT. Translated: CAISPGQGDTDTQYF.

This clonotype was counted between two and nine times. CDR3 coding DNA: TGCAGTGCTAGAGATCGGGGGGCTAGCACAGATACGCAGTATTTT. Translation gives CSARDRGASTDTQYF. The J gene is TRBJ2-3, the V gene TRBV20-1, with D perhaps matching TRBD2 (7 bases). V gave up 0 bases and J gave up 0 bases, with 10 bases separating them. The CDR3 is 15 residues long. Germline-derived CDR1 and CDR2 are DFQATT and SNEGSKA (reference sequence).

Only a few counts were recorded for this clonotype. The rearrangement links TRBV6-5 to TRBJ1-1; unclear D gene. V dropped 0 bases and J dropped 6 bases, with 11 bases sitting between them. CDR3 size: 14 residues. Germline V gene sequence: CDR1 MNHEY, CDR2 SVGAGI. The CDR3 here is CASSYSILSAEAFF. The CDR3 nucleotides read TGTGCCAGCAGTTACTCTATTTTGAGCGCTGAAGCTTTCTTT.

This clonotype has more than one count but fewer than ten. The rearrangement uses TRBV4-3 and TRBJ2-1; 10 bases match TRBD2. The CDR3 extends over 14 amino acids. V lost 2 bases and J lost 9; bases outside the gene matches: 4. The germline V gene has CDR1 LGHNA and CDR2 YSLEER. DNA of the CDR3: TGCGCCAGCAGCCAACTAGCGGGAGCTAGTGAGCAGTTCTTC. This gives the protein CASSQLAGASEQFF.

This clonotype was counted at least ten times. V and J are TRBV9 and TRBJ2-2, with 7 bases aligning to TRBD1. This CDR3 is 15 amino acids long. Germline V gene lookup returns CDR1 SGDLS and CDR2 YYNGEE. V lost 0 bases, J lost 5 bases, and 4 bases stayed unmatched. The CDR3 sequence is CASSVVGTETGELFF. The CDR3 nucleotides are TGTGCCAGCAGCGTAGTCGGGACAGAAACCGGGGAGCTGTTTTTT.

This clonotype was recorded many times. CDR3 bases: TGCAGTGCTAAGGGGCGCGAGGACTACAATGAGCAGTTCTTC. Protein sequence: CSAKGREDYNEQFF. The chain uses TRBV20-1 and TRBJ2-1; D perhaps matches TRBD1 (5 bases). The germline gives CDR1 DFQATT, CDR2 SNEGSKA (reference sequence). This CDR3 spans 14 amino acids. The germline V and J ends were trimmed by 4 bases and 3 bases, with 13 bases remaining between them.

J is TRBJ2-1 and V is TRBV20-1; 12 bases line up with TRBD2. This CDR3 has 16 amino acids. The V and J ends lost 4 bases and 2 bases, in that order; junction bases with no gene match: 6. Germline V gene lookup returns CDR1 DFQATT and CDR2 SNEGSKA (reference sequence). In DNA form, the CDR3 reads TGCAGTGCTAACCTAGCGGGGGGGAAGGCCTACAATGAGCAGTTCTTC. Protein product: CSANLAGGKAYNEQFF.